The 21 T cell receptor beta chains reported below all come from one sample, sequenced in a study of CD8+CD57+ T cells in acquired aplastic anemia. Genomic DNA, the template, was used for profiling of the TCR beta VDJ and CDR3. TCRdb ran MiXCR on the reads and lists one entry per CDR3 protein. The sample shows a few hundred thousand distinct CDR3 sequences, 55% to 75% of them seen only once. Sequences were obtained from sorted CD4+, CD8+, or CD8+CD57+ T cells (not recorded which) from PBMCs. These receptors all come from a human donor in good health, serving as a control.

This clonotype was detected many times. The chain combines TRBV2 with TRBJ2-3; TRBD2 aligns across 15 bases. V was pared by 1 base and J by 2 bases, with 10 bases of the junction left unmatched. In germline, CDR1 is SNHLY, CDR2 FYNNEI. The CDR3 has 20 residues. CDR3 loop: CASSEGITGTSGGYTDTQYF. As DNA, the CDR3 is TGTGCCAGCAGTGAAGGAATCACCGGGACTAGCGGGGGGTACACAGATACGCAGTATTTT.

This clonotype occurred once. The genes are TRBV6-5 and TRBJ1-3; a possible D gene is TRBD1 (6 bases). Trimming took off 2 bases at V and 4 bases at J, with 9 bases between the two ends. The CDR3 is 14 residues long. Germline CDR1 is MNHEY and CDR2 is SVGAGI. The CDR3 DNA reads TGTGCCAGCAGTTACGGGGGGCGCGGAAACACCATATATTTT. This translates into CASSYGGRGNTIYF.

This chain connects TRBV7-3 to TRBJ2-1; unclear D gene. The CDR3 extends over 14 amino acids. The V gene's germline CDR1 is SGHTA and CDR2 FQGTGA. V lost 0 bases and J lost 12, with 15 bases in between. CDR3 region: CASSLTRANKAQFF. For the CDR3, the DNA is TGTGCCAGCAGCTTAACACGGGCAAACAAGGCGCAGTTCTTC.

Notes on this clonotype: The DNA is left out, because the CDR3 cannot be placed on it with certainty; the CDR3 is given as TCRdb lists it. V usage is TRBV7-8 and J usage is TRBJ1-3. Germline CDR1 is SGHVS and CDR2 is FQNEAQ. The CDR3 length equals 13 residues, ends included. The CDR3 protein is CASSFGEGADKLF.

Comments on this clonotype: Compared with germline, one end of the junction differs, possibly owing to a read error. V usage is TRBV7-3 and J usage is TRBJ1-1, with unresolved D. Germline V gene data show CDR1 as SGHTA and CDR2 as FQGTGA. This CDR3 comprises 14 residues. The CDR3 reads CASSTEPQSTEASF. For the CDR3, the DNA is TGCGCCAGCAGCACTGAACCACAGAGCACTGAAGCTTCCTTT. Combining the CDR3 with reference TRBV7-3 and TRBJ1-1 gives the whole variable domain GAGVSQTPSNKVTEKGKYVELRCDPISGHTALYWYRQSLGQGPEFLIYFQGTGAADDSGLPNDRFFAVRPEGSVSTLKIQRTERGDSAVYLCASSTEPQSTEASFGQGTRLTVV.

CDR3 residues: CASSLGPGGETQYF. The CDR3 DNA reads as TGCGCCAGCAGCTTGGGTCCAGGGGGGGAGACCCAGTACTTC. The chain employs TRBV5-1 and TRBJ2-5, with D perhaps matching TRBD1 (7 bases). Germline V gene sequence: CDR1 SGHRS, CDR2 YFSETQ. Trimming pared 0 bases from V and 5 bases from J, leaving 11 bases between. The length of the CDR3 is 14 residues.

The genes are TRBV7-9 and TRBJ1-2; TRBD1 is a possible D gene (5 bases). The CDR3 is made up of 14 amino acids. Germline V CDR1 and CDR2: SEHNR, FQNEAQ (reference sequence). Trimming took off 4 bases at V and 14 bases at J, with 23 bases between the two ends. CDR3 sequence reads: CASSYGTSGAQETF. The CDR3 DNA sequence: TGTGCCAGCAGCTATGGGACTAGCGGGGCCCAAGAGACCTTC.

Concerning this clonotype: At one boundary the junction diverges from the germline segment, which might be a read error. The CDR3 nucleotides are TGTGCCAGCAGTCGGACAGGCGCAGAGACCCACTACTTCTTC. Its translation is CASSRTGAETHYFF. The rearrangement links TRBV7-8 to TRBJ2-5; 7 nucleotides line up with TRBD1. This CDR3 spans 14 amino acids. The germline V gene has CDR1 SGHVS and CDR2 FQNEAQ. Complete variable domain (other parts from reference TRBV7-8 and TRBJ2-5): GAGVSQSPRYKVAKRGQDVALRCDPISGHVSLFWYQQALGQGPEFLTYFQNEAQLDKSGLPSDRFFAERPEGSVSTLKIQRTQQEDSAVYLCASSRTGAETHYFFGPGTRLLVL.

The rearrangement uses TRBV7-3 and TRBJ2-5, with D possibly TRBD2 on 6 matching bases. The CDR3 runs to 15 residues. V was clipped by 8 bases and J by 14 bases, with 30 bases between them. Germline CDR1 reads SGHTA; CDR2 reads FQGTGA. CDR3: CASGGKAGWPLTLYF. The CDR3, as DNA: TGTGCCAGCGGGGGGAAGGCAGGATGGCCACTAACCCTATACTTC.

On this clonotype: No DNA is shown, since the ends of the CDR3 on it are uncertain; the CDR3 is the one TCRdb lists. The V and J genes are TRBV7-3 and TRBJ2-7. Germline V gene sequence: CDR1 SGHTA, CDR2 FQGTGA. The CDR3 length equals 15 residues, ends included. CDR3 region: CASSFSQYEQYFGYF.

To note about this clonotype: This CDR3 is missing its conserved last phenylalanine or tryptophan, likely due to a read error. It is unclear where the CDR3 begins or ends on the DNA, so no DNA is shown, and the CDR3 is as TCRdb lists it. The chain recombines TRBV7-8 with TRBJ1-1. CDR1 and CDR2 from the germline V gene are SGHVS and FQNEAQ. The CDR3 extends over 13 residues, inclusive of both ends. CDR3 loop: CASSFSSGTSYNE.

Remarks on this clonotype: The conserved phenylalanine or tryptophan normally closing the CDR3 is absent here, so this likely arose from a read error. The CDR3 bases are TGTGCCAGCAGTGATCGCCGGGCCAGCAGCACAGATACGCAGCATATT. This codes for CASSDRRASSTDTQHI. The rearrangement joins TRBV2 to TRBJ2-3, with unresolved D. The J call may be incorrect, as the DNA end agrees better with TRBJ1-5. Germline V gene sequence: CDR1 SNHLY, CDR2 FYNNEI. The CDR3 has 16 residues.

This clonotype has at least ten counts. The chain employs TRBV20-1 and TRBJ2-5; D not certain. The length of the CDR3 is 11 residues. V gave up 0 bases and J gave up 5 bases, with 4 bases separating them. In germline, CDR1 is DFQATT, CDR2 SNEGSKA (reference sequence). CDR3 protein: CSARDLETQYF. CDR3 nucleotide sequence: TGCAGTGCTAGAGATCTTGAGACCCAGTACTTC.

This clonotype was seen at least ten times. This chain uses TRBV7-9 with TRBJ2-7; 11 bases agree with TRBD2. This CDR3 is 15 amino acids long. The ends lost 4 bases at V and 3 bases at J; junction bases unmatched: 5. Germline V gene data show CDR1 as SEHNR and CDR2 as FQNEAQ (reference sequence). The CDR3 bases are TGTGCCAGCAGCTCGACTAGCGGGGTCATCTACGAGCAGTACTTC. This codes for CASSSTSGVIYEQYF.

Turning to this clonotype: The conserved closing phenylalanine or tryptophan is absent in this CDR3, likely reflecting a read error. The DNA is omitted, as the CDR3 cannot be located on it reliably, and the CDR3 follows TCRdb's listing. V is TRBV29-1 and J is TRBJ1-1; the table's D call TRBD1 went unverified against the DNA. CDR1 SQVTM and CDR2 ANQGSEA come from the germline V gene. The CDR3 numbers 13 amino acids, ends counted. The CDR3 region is CSAKAPGNTDALL.

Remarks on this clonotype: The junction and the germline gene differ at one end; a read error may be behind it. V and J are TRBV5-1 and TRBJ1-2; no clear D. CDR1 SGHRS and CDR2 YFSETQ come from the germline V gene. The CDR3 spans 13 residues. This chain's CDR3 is CASSYGESSSYTF. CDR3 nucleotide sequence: TGTGCCAGCAGCTACGGGGAGAGCTCCTCCTACACCTTC.

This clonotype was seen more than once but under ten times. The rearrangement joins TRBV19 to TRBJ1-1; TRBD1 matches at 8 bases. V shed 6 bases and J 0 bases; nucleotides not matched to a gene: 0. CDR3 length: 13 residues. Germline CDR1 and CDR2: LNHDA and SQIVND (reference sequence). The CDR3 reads CASRTGVNTEAFF. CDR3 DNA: TGTGCCAGTAGGACAGGGGTGAACACTGAAGCTTTCTTT.

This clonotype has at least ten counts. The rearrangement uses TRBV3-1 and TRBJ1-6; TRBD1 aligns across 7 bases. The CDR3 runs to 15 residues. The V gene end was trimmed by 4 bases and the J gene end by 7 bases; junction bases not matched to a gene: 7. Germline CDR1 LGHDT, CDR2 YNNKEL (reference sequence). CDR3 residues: CASSRDSLENSPLHF. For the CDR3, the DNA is TGTGCCAGCAGCCGGGACAGCCTAGAGAATTCACCCCTCCACTTT.

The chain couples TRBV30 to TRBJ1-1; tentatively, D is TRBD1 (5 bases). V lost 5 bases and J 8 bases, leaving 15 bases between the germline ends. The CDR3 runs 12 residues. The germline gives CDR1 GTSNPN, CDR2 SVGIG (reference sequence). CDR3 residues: CAWGAVRGEAFF. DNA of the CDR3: TGTGCCTGGGGTGCCGTGAGGGGAGAAGCTTTCTTT.

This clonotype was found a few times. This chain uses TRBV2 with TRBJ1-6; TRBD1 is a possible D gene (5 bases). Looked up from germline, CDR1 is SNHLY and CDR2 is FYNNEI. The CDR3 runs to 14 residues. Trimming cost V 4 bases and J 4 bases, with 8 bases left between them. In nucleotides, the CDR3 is TGTGCCAGCAGTGGGGGGTTGTATAATTCACCCCTCCACTTT. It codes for CASSGGLYNSPLHF.

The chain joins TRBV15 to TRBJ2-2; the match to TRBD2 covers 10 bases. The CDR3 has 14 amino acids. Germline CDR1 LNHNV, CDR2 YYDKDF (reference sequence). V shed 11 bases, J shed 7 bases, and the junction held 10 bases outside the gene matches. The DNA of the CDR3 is TGTGCCGCCGGCAGCGGGGGGGCCGGCGGGGAGCTGTTTTTT. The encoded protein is CAAGSGGAGGELFF. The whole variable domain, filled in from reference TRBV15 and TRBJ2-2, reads DAMVIQNPRYQVTQFGKPVTLSCSQTLNHNVMYWYQQKSSQAPKLLFHYYDKDFNNEADTPDNFQSRRPNTSFCFLDIRSPGLGDTAMYLCAAGSGGAGGELFFGEGSRLTVL.